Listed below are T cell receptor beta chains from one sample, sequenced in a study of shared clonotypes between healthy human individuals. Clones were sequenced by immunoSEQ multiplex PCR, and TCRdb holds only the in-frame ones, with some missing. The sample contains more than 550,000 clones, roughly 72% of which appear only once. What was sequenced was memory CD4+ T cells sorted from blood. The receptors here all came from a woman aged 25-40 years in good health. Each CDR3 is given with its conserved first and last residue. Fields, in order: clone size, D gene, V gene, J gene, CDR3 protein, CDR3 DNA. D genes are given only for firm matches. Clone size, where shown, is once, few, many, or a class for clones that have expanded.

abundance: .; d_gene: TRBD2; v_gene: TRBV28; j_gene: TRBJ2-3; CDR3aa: CASRSLIGGGPGGTDTQYF; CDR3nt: TGTGCCAGCAGAAGTTTAATCGGGGGAGGGCCCGGGGGCACAGATACGCAGTATTTT
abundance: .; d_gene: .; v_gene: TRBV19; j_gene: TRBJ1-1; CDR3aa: CASSLMGGVGNTEAFF; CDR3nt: TGTGCCAGTAGTCTAATGGGGGGGGTTGGGAACACTGAAGCTTTCTTT
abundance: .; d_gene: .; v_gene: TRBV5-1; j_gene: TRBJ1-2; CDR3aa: CASNPGLGDYGYTF; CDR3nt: TGCGCCAGCAACCCAGGGCTTGGGGACTATGGCTACACCTTC
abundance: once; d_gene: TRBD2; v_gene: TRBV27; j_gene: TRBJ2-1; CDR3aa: CASTQRVRTSGFNNEQFF; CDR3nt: TGTGCCAGCACCCAACGAGTCCGGACTAGCGGGTTCAACAATGAGCAGTTCTTC
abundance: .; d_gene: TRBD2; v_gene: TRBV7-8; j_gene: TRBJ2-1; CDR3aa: CASSLYASGRISSYNEQFF; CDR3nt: TGTGCCAGCAGCTTATATGCTAGCGGGAGGATCAGCTCCTACAATGAGCAGTTCTTC
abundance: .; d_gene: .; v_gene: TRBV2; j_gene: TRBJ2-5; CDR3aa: CASSGWLGETQYF; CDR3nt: TGTGCCAGCAGTGGGTGGTTAGGGGAGACCCAGTACTTC
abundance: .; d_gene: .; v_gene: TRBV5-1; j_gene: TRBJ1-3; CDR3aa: CASSSTGSGNTIYF; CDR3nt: TGCGCCAGCAGCTCGACGGGCTCTGGAAACACCATATATTTT
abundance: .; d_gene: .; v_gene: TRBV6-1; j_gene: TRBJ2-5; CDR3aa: CASSLWGAGLETQYF; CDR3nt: TGTGCCAGCTCTTTGTGGGGGGCAGGTTTGGAGACCCAGTACTTC
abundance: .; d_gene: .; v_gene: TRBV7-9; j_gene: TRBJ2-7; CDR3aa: CASSLMADTSPSYEQYF; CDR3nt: TGTGCCAGCAGCTTAATGGCTGATACTAGTCCCTCCTACGAGCAGTACTTC
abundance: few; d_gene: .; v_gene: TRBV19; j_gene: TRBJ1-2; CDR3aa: CASSRLRSNYGYTF; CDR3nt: TGTGCCAGTAGTCGGCTCAGGAGTAACTATGGCTACACCTTC
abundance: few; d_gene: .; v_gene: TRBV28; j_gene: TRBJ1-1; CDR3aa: CASSLPAGGGAFF; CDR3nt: TGTGCCAGCAGTTTGCCCGCCGGGGGGGGAGCTTTCTTT
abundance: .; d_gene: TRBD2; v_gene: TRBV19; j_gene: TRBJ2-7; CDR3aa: CASKETSGSVTYEQYF; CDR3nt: TGTGCCAGTAAAGAGACTAGCGGGAGCGTAACCTACGAGCAGTACTTC
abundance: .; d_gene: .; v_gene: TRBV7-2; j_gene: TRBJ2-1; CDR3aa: CASSLTETGEQFF; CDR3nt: TGTGCCAGCAGCTTAACAGAAACTGGCGAGCAGTTCTTC
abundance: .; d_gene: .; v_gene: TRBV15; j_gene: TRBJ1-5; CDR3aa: CATSRPRAGNQPQHF; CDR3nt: TGTGCCACCAGCAGGCCCAGGGCTGGGAATCAGCCCCAGCATTTT
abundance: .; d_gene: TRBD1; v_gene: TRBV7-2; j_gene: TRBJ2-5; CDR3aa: CASSLAGGRETQYF; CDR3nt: TGTGCCAGCAGCTTAGCAGGGGGCAGGGAGACCCAGTACTTC
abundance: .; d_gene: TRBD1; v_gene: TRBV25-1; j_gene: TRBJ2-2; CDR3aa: CASSARQGLSGELFF; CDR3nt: TGTGCCAGCAGTGCAAGACAGGGGTTGTCCGGGGAGCTGTTTTTT
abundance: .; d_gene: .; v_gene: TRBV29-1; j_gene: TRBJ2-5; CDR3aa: CSVEKSEETQYF; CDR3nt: TGCAGCGTTGAGAAGTCCGAAGAGACCCAGTACTTC
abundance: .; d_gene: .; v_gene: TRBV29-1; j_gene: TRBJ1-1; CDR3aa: CSVSRAGLSRGEAFF; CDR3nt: TGCAGCGTTAGCCGGGCGGGGCTCAGTAGGGGTGAAGCTTTCTTT
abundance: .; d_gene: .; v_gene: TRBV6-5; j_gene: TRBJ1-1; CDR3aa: CASSAQGNTEAFF; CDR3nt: TGTGCCAGCAGCGCACAGGGAAACACTGAAGCTTTCTTT
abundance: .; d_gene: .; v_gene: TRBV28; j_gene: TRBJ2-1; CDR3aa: CASSFQGRGNVDEQFF; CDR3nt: TGTGCCAGCAGTTTCCAGGGCCGGGGTAATGTTGATGAGCAGTTCTTC
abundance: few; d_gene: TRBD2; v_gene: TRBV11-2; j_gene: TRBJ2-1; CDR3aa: CASRPNRGGLEQFF; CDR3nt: TGTGCCAGCAGACCAAACCGGGGGGGGCTCGAGCAGTTCTTC
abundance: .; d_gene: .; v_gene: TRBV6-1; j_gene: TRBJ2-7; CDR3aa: CASSEAGNPYEQYF; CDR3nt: TGTGCCAGCAGTGAAGCAGGGAATCCCTACGAGCAGTACTTC
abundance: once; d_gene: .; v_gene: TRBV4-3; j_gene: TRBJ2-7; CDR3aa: CASSQDREQYF; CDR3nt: TGCGCCAGCAGCCAAGACCGGGAGCAGTACTTC
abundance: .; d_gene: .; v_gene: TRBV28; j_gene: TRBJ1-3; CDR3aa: CASSPGLISGNTIYF; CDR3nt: TGTGCCAGCAGTCCCGGACTTATCTCTGGAAACACCATATATTTT
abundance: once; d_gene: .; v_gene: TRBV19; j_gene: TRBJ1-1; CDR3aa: CASSRDRGGTEAFF; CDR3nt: TGTGCCAGTAGTAGGGACCGGGGTGGCACTGAAGCTTTCTTT
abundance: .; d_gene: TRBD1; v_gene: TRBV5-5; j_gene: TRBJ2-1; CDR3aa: CASSLGQGVDNEQFF; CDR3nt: TGTGCCAGCAGCTTGGGACAGGGCGTCGACAATGAGCAGTTCTTC
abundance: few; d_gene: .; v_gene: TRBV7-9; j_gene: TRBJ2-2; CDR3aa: CASSLPSNTGELFF; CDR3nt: TGTGCCAGCAGCTTACCTTCGAACACCGGGGAGCTGTTTTTT
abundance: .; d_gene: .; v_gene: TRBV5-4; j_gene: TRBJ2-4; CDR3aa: CASSGRTANKENIQYF; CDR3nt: TGTGCCAGCAGCGGGAGGACAGCCAACAAGGAAAACATTCAGTACTTC
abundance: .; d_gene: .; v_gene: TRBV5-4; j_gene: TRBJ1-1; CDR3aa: CASSPIGPNTEAFF; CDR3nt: TGTGCCAGCAGCCCCATTGGCCCGAACACTGAAGCTTTCTTT
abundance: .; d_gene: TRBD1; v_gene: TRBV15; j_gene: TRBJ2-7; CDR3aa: CATSRAGTGAREQYF; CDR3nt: TGTGCCACCAGCAGAGCCGGGACAGGGGCGCGGGAGCAGTACTTC
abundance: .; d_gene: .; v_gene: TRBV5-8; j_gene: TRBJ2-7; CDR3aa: CASSETAYKNYEQYF; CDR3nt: TGTGCCAGCAGCGAGACAGCTTACAAGAACTACGAGCAGTACTTC
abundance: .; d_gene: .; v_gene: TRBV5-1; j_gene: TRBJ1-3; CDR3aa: CASSPHARTDGLSGNTIYF; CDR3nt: TGCGCCAGCAGCCCTCACGCACGGACAGACGGTCTCTCTGGAAACACCATATATTTT
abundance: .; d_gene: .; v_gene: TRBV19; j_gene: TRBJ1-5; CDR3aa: CASSRTGQPQHF; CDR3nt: TGTGCCAGTAGTCGTACGGGTCAGCCCCAGCATTTT
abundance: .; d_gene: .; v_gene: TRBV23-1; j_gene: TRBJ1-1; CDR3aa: CASNETEAFF; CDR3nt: TGCGCCAGCAATGAGACTGAAGCTTTCTTT
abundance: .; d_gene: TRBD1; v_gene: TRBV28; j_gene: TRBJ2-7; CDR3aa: CASSSSGTGSYEQYF; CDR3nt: TGTGCCAGCAGTTCCTCCGGGACAGGTTCCTACGAGCAGTACTTC
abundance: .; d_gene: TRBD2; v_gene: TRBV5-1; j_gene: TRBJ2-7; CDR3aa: CASSPGTSGLEQYF; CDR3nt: TGCGCCAGCAGCCCGGGGACTAGCGGGCTCGAGCAGTACTTC
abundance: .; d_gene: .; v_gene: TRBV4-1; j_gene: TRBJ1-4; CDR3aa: CASSPSRGGREKLFF; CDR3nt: TGCGCCAGCAGCCCCAGTCGGGGGGGGCGAGAAAAACTGTTTTTT
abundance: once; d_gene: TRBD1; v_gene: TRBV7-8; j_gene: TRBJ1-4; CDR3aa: CASSENRGGNEKLFF; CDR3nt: TGTGCCAGCAGCGAAAACAGGGGAGGGAATGAAAAACTGTTTTTT
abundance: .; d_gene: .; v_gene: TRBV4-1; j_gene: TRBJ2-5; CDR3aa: CASSQAVTGLGRVETQYF; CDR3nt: TGCGCCAGCAGCCAAGCGGTTACCGGACTGGGCAGAGTAGAGACCCAGTACTTC
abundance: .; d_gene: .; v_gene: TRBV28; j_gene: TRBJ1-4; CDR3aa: CASGRGSATNEKLFF; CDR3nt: TGTGCCAGCGGGAGAGGGAGTGCAACTAATGAAAAACTGTTTTTT
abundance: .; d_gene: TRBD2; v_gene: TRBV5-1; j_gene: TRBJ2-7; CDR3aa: CASSLAQGGGSSYEQYF; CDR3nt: TGCGCCAGCAGCTTGGCCCAAGGCGGGGGAAGCTCCTACGAGCAGTACTTC
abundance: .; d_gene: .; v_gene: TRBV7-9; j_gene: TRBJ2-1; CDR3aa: CASSSPQGYRSPHNEQFF; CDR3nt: TGTGCCAGCAGCTCCCCACAGGGTTACCGATCCCCCCACAATGAGCAGTTCTTC
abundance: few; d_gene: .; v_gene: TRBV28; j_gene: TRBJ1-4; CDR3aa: CASSSLPRSTNEKLFF; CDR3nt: TGTGCCAGCAGTTCCCTCCCCAGATCAACTAATGAAAAACTGTTTTTT
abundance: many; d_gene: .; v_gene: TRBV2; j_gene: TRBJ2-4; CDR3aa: CASSQGPKNIQYF; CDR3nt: TGTGCCAGCAGTCAGGGGCCCAAAAACATTCAGTACTTC
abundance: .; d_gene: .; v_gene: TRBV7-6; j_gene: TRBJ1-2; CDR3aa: CASTPTHENYGYTF; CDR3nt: TGTGCCAGCACCCCAACCCACGAGAACTATGGCTACACCTTC
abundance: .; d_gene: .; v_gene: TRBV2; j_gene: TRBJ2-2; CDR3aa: CASTDRGIHPTGELFF; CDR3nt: TGTGCCAGCACCGACCGGGGAATCCATCCCACCGGGGAGCTGTTTTTT
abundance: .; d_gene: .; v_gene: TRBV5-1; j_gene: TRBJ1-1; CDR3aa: CASSPLGGTNTEAFF; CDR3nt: TGCGCCAGCAGCCCGCTCGGGGGGACGAACACTGAAGCTTTCTTT
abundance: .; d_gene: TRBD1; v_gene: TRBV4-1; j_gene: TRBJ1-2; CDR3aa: CASSGQGIDYGYTF; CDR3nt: TGCGCCAGCAGCGGACAGGGGATCGACTATGGCTACACCTTC
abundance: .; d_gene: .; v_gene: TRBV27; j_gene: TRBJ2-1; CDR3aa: CASSPSLGDYNEQFF; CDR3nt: TGTGCCAGCAGTCCTAGTCTCGGGGATTACAATGAGCAGTTCTTC
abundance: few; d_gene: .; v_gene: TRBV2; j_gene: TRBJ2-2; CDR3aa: CASRGGGGTNTGELFF; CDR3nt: TGTGCCAGCAGAGGGGGAGGGGGAACGAACACCGGGGAGCTGTTTTTT
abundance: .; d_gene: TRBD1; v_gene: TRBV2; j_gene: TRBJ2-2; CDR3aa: CASSAQGDTGELFF; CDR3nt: TGTGCCAGCAGTGCACAGGGGGACACCGGGGAGCTGTTTTTT
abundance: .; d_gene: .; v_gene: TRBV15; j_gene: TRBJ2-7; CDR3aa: CATSHGGHPTYEQYF; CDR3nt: TGTGCCACCAGCCACGGGGGACACCCAACCTACGAGCAGTACTTC
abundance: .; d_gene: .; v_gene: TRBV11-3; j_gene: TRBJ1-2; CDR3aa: CASSFIQGTLF; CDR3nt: TGTGCCAGCAGCTTCATCCAGGGAACTCTCTTC
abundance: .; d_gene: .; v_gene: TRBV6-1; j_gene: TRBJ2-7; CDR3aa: CASSPRGPSSYEQYF; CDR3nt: TGTGCCAGCAGCCCCAGGGGCCCGAGCTCCTACGAGCAGTACTTC
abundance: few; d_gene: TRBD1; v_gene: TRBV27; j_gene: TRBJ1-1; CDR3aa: CASSAKTGYTEAFF; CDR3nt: TGTGCCAGCAGTGCAAAGACAGGGTACACTGAAGCTTTCTTT
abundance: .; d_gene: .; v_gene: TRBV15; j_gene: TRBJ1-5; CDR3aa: CATSPLNQPQHF; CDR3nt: TGTGCCACCAGCCCCCTTAATCAGCCCCAGCATTTT
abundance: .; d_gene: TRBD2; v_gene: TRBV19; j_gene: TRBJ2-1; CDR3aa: CASSTASGYSYNEQFF; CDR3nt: TGTGCCAGTAGTACGGCTAGCGGGTATTCCTACAATGAGCAGTTCTTC
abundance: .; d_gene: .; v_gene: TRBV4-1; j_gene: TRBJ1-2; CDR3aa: CASSHPGRDPGYTF; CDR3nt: TGCGCCAGCAGCCACCCTGGTAGGGATCCTGGCTACACCTTC
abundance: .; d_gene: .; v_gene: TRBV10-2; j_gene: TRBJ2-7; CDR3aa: CASSETGFYEQYF; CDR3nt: TGCGCCAGCAGTGAGACAGGGTTTTACGAGCAGTACTTC